This T cell receptor (beta chain) originates from a study of siplizumab effects on memory and regulatory T cells. V was pared by 6 bases and J by 7 bases, with 8 bases of the junction left unmatched. Germline CDR1 and CDR2: SEHNR and FQNEAQ (reference sequence). This CDR3 has 15 amino acids. This table comes from immunoSEQ multiplex PCR, and its TCRdb copy is limited to in-frame clones, with some not included. Among about 63,000 clones listed, roughly 80% were seen once. Sequencing input: memory CD4+ T cells sorted from blood. This sequence was found in a human donor in good health. This sequence joins TRBV7-9 and TRBJ1-4; 10 nucleotides line up with TRBD1. The CDR3, as DNA: TGTGCCAGCAGGGAACCGACAGGGGGCATTGAAAAACTGTTTTTT. Protein product: CASREPTGGIEKLFF.